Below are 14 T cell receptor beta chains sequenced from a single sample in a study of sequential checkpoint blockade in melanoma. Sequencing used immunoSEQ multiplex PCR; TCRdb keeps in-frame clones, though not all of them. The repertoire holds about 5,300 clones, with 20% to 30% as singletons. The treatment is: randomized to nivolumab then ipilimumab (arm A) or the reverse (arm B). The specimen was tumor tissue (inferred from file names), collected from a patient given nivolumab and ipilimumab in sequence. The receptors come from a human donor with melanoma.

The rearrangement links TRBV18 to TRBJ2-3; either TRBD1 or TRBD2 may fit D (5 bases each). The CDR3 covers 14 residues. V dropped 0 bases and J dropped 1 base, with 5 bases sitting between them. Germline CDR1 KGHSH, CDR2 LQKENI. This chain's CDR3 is CASSPPGGTDTQYF. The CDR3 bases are TGTGCCAGCTCACCACCGGGGGGCACAGATACGCAGTATTTT.

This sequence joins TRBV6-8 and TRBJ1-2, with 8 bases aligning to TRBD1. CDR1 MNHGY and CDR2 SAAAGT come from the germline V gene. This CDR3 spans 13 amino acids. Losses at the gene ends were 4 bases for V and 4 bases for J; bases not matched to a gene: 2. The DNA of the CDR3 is TGTGCCAGCAGTTCACAGGGGGTCTATGGCTACACCTTC. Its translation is CASSSQGVYGYTF.

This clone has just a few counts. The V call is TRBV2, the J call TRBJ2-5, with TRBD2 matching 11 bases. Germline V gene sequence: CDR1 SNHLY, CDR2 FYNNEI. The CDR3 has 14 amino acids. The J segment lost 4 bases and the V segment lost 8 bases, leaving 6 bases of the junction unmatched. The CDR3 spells CASSSGGLRETQYF. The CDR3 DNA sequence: TGTGCCAGCTCTAGCGGGGGGTTGCGAGAGACCCAGTACTTC.

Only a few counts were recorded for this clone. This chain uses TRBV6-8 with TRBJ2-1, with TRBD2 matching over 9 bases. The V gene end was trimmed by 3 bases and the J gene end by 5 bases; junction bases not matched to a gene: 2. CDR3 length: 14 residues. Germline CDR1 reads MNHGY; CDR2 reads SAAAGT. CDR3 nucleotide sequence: TGTGCCAGCAGTTATAGCGGGAGAGACAATGAGCAGTTCTTC. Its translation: CASSYSGRDNEQFF.

CDR3 residues: CASSRYGYNEQFF. As DNA, the CDR3 is TGTGCCAGCAGTAGGTACGGCTACAATGAGCAGTTCTTC. V and J are TRBV6-8 and TRBJ2-1; D is uncertain. The CDR3 runs 13 residues. Germline CDR1 and CDR2: MNHGY and SAAAGT. V lost 5 bases, J lost 3 bases, and 8 bases lay in between.

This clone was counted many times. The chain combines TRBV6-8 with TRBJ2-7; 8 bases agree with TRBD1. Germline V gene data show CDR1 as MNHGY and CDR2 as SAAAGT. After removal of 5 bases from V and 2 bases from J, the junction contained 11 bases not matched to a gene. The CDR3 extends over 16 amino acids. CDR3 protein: CASSPPGQVRAYEQYF. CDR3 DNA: TGTGCCAGCAGTCCTCCGGGACAGGTTAGGGCCTACGAGCAGTACTTC.

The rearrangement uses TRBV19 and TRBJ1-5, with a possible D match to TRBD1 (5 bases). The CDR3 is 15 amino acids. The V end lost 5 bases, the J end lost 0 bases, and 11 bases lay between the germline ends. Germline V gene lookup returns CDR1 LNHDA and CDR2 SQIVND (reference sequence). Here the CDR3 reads CASSWTSISNQPQHF. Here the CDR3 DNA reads TGTGCCAGTAGTTGGACATCTATTAGCAATCAGCCCCAGCATTTT.

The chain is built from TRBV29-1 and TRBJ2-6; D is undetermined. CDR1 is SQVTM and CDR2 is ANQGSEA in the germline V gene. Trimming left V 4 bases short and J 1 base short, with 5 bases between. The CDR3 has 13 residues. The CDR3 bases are TGCAGCGTTGGAGCTTCTGGGGCCAACGTCCTGACTTTC. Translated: CSVGASGANVLTF.

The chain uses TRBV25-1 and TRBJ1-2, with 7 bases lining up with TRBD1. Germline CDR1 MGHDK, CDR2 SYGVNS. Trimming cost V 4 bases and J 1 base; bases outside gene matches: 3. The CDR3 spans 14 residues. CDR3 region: CASSVGQNNYGYTF. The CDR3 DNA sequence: TGTGCCAGCAGTGTGGGACAGAATAACTATGGCTACACCTTC.

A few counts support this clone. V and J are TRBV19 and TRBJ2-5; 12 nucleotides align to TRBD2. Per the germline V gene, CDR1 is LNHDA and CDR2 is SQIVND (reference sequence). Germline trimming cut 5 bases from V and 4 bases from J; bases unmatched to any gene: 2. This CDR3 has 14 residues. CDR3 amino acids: CASSLGLAGETQYF. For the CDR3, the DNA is TGTGCCAGTAGTTTGGGACTAGCGGGAGAGACCCAGTACTTC. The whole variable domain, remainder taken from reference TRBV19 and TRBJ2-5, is DGGITQSPKYLFRKEGQNVTLSCEQNLNHDAMYWYRQDPGQGLRLIYYSQIVNDFQKGDIAEGYSVSREKKESFPLTVTSAQKNPTAFYLCASSLGLAGETQYFGPGTRLLVL.

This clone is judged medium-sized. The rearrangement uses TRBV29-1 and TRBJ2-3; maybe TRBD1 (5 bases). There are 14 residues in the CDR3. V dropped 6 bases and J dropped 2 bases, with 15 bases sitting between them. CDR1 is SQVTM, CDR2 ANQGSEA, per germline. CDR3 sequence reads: CSVATAQSTDTQYF. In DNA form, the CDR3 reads TGCAGCGTAGCGACAGCCCAATCCACAGATACGCAGTATTTT.

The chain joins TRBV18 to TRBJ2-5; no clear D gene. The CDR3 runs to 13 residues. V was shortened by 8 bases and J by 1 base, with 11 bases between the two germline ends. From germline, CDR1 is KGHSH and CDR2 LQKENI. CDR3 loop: CASATLGQETQYF. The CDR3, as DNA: TGTGCCAGCGCCACCCTCGGCCAAGAGACCCAGTACTTC.

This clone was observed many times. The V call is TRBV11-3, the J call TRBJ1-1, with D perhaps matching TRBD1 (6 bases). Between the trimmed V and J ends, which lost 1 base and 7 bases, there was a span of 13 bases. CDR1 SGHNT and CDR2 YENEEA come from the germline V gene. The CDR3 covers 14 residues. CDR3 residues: CASSLVRGRGEAFF. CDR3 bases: TGTGCCAGCAGCTTAGTCAGGGGTCGCGGTGAAGCTTTCTTT.

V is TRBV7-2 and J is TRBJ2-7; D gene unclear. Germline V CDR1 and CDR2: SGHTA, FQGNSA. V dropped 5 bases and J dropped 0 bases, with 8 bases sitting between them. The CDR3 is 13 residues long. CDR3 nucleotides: TGTGCCAGCAGCCCAAGCCCCTCCTACGAGCAGTACTTC. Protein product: CASSPSPSYEQYF.